Listed below are T cell receptor beta chains from one sample, sequenced in a study of cytomegalovirus exposure and HLA in healthy donors. The table came from immunoSEQ multiplex PCR; TCRdb's copy has only in-frame clones and leaves some out. This sample has about 130,000 clones, with under 90% found just once. Material: PBMCs. These receptors originate from a middle-aged woman in good health and CMV-seropositive. Each CDR3 is given with its conserved first and last residue. Each record gives: D gene, clone size, J gene, V gene, CDR3 protein, CDR3 DNA. A D gene is named only where the DNA matches it firmly. The size field is filled for only some rows; it gives once, few, many or a size class.

. . TRBJ2-7 TRBV27 CASSGGQNYEQYF TGTGCCAGCAGTGGGGGCCAAAACTACGAGCAGTACTTC
. . TRBJ1-2 TRBV28 CASSLIGGRGHGYTF TGTGCCAGCAGTTTAATCGGGGGTAGGGGTCATGGCTACACCTTC
TRBD2 . TRBJ2-3 TRBV7-3 CASSLRRPSGNTDTQYF TGTGCCAGCAGCTTAAGGCGGCCTAGCGGGAACACAGATACGCAGTATTTT
TRBD2 . TRBJ2-1 TRBV5-1 CASSWGLAENYNEQFF TGCGCCAGCAGCTGGGGTCTAGCGGAGAACTACAATGAGCAGTTCTTC
. . TRBJ1-2 TRBV19 CASSGTWDFNYGYTF TGTGCCAGTAGTGGGACTTGGGATTTTAACTATGGCTACACCTTC
. . TRBJ2-5 TRBV7-8 CASRSGGIRETQYF TGTGCCAGCAGGTCGGGCGGGATAAGAGAGACCCAGTACTTC
TRBD1 . TRBJ1-5 TRBV28 CASSLVYDRDQPQHF TGTGCCAGCAGTTTAGTCTACGACAGGGATCAGCCCCAGCATTTT
TRBD2 . TRBJ2-3 TRBV30 CAWARAGGTDTQYF TGTGCCTGGGCCCGAGCGGGGGGCACAGATACGCAGTATTTT
TRBD1 . TRBJ1-3 TRBV11-3 CASSTHRGQSGNTIYF TGTGCCAGCAGCACCCACAGGGGGCAGTCTGGAAACACCATATATTTT
. . TRBJ2-7 TRBV28 CASREGPYEQYF TGTGCCAGCAGGGAGGGACCCTACGAGCAGTACTTC
TRBD2 . TRBJ2-3 TRBV6-7 CASSYSNRTSGGGTDTQYF TGTGCCAGCAGTTACTCTAACCGGACTAGCGGAGGGGGGACAGATACGCAGTATTTT
. . TRBJ1-1 TRBV30 CASNGRGNTEAFF TGTGCCTCTAACGGGAGGGGAAACACTGAAGCTTTCTTT
. . TRBJ2-7 TRBV19 CASSITSSYEQYF TGTGCCAGTAGTATCACTAGTTCCTACGAGCAGTACTTC
TRBD1 . TRBJ1-4 TRBV5-1 CASRTGTGNEKLFF TGCGCCAGCAGGACCGGGACAGGGAATGAAAAACTGTTTTTT
TRBD1 . TRBJ2-7 TRBV7-6 CASSPINGQGEQYF TGTGCCAGCAGCCCGATCAACGGACAGGGTGAGCAGTACTTC
TRBD1 once TRBJ1-2 TRBV28 CASSSDRVYGYTF TGTGCCAGCAGTTCGGACAGGGTCTATGGCTACACCTTC
TRBD1 . TRBJ2-4 TRBV7-9 CASSLTRTGLRNIQYF TGTGCCAGCAGCTTAACCCGGACAGGGTTGAGGAACATTCAGTACTTC
TRBD2 . TRBJ2-7 TRBV19 CASSLSLSLSGRSRSYEQYF TGTGCCAGTAGTCTATCGCTCAGCTTAAGCGGGAGATCTCGCTCCTACGAGCAGTACTTC
TRBD2 . TRBJ2-1 TRBV27 CASHPGLAYNEQFF TGTGCCAGCCACCCGGGACTAGCCTACAATGAGCAGTTCTTC
TRBD2 . TRBJ2-3 TRBV4-1 CASSLTGTSKDTQYF TGCGCCAGCAGCCTCACCGGGACTAGCAAAGATACGCAGTATTTT
TRBD2 . TRBJ2-1 TRBV11-2 CASSLTNGLAGAGYNEQFF TGTGCCAGCAGCTTAACGAACGGACTAGCGGGAGCAGGCTACAATGAGCAGTTCTTC
. . TRBJ2-7 TRBV5-5 CASSWGGGGSSYEQYF TGTGCCAGCAGCTGGGGTGGGGGCGGGAGCTCCTACGAGCAGTACTTC
. . TRBJ2-2 TRBV10-1 CASSRGTGELFF TGCGCCAGCAGTAGGGGAACCGGGGAGCTGTTTTTT
TRBD2 . TRBJ2-1 TRBV9 CASSPRLAGGPEQFF TGTGCCAGCAGCCCCCGACTAGCGGGAGGACCAGAGCAGTTCTTC
TRBD2 . TRBJ2-7 TRBV9 CASSAGLAGGEQYF TGTGCCAGCAGCGCGGGACTAGCGGGAGGCGAGCAGTACTTC
. . TRBJ2-1 TRBV25-1 CASSEYGGILPNEQFF TGTGCCAGCAGTGAATATGGCGGGATCCTGCCAAATGAGCAGTTCTTC
TRBD1 . TRBJ1-5 TRBV5-8 CASSPTVGTPGQANQPQHF TGTGCCAGCAGCCCCACCGTGGGAACTCCCGGACAGGCCAATCAGCCCCAGCATTTT
TRBD1 . TRBJ2-5 TRBV10-3 CAISESRQGARETQYF TGTGCCATCAGTGAGTCGAGGCAGGGGGCTCGAGAGACCCAGTACTTC
. once TRBJ2-1 TRBV7-9 CASSERGGSYNEQFF TGTGCCAGCAGCGAGAGAGGCGGATCCTACAATGAGCAGTTCTTC
TRBD1 . TRBJ2-7 TRBV5-5 CASSLNLGTVEQYF TGTGCCAGCAGCTTGAATCTGGGGACAGTCGAGCAGTACTTC
TRBD2 . TRBJ2-1 TRBV27 CASSFQTSGQSSYNEQFF TGTGCCAGCAGTTTCCAGACTAGCGGGCAAAGCTCCTACAATGAGCAGTTCTTC
TRBD1 . TRBJ1-2 TRBV27 CASRKQGAPCDYTF TGTGCCAGCAGAAAACAGGGGGCCCCGTGTGACTACACCTTC
. once TRBJ2-1 TRBV7-2 CASSYSNEQFF TGTGCCAGCAGTTATAGCAATGAGCAGTTCTTC
TRBD1 . TRBJ1-4 TRBV29-1 CSVVPGTGGEKLFF TGCAGCGTCGTTCCCGGGACAGGCGGTGAAAAACTGTTTTTT
TRBD2 . TRBJ2-3 TRBV28 CASGGGALGDTQYF TGTGCCAGCGGGGGGGGAGCCTTAGGGGATACGCAGTATTTT
. . TRBJ1-3 TRBV5-6 CASSVDSGNTIYF TGTGCCAGCAGCGTGGACAGTGGAAACACCATATATTTT
TRBD1 . TRBJ2-5 TRBV5-1 CASSLMTGEETQYF TGCGCCAGCAGCCTGATGACAGGGGAAGAGACCCAGTACTTC
. . TRBJ2-7 TRBV2 CASKTAESAAQYF TGTGCCAGCAAAACAGCGGAGTCAGCCGCGCAGTACTTC
. . TRBJ2-5 TRBV2 CASREAGRGETQYF TGTGCCAGCAGAGAGGCGGGGAGGGGGGAGACCCAGTACTTC
TRBD1 few TRBJ1-4 TRBV28 CASSPTRGPTNEKLFF TGTGCCAGCAGCCCGACAAGGGGGCCCACTAATGAAAAACTGTTTTTT
TRBD2 . TRBJ2-7 TRBV29-1 CSVAGTSHYEQYF TGCAGCGTAGCCGGGACTAGTCACTACGAGCAGTACTTC
TRBD1 . TRBJ2-7 TRBV11-1 CASSRDSSYEQYF TGTGCCAGCAGCCGGGACAGCTCCTACGAGCAGTACTTC
. . TRBJ2-7 TRBV27 CASWESGLNEQYF TGTGCCAGCTGGGAATCAGGGCTGAACGAGCAGTACTTC
. . TRBJ1-5 TRBV7-2 CASSLDGRENQPQHF TGTGCCAGCAGCTTAGATGGCAGGGAAAATCAGCCCCAGCATTTT
. . TRBJ1-5 TRBV6-5 CASSQGRNQPQHF TGTGCCAGCAGCCAGGGCCGGAATCAGCCCCAGCATTTT
TRBD1 . TRBJ2-7 TRBV7-3 CASSSQGASEQYF TGTGCCAGCAGCTCACAGGGGGCCAGCGAGCAGTACTTC
. . TRBJ1-1 TRBV6-5 CASSQDPTVNTEAFF TGTGCCAGCAGTCAGGACCCGACAGTGAACACTGAAGCTTTCTTT
. . TRBJ2-5 TRBV5-4 CASSLNFGGRGGETQYF TGTGCCAGCAGCTTGAACTTTGGTGGTAGAGGGGGAGAGACCCAGTACTTC
TRBD2 . TRBJ2-1 TRBV6-5 CASSYSSGSQSEQFF TGTGCCAGCAGTTACTCTAGCGGGAGTCAAAGCGAGCAGTTCTTC
. . TRBJ2-2 TRBV6-5 CASSVGQNTGELFF TGTGCCAGCAGTGTGGGACAGAACACCGGGGAGCTGTTTTTT
. once TRBJ1-1 TRBV27 CASRLWGLSTEAFF TGTGCCAGCAGGCTATGGGGGCTTTCTACTGAAGCTTTCTTT
. once TRBJ2-5 TRBV5-1 CASSRVGDPQETQYF TGCGCCAGCAGCCGGGTGGGTGACCCTCAAGAGACCCAGTACTTC
TRBD2 . TRBJ2-7 TRBV5-1 CASRPGLAGAYEQYF TGCGCCAGCAGACCGGGACTAGCGGGTGCGTACGAGCAGTACTTC
. . TRBJ1-5 TRBV5-8 CASKEGYSNQPQHF TGTGCTAGCAAGGAGGGCTATAGCAATCAGCCCCAGCATTTT
TRBD2 . TRBJ2-3 TRBV6-4 CASSGGSGADTQYF TGTGCCAGCAGTGGCGGGAGCGGAGCAGATACGCAGTATTTT
. . TRBJ2-7 TRBV4-3 CASSQAQDSFYEQYF TGCGCCAGCAGCCAAGCACAGGACAGCTTCTACGAGCAGTACTTC
. once TRBJ2-1 TRBV7-9 CASSSPVREWDEQFF TGTGCCAGCAGCTCCCCAGTCCGGGAGTGGGATGAGCAGTTCTTC